A selection of T cell receptor beta chains follows, all from one sample in a study of cytomegalovirus exposure and HLA in healthy donors. TCRdb keeps only in-frame clones here, not all; method: immunoSEQ multiplex PCR. Its clone listing holds 130,000 to 150,000 clones. The material sequenced was PBMCs. The source of these receptors is a male donor in good health and CMV-seronegative. The CDR3 runs from the conserved cysteine through the conserved F or W. The D gene is left open where the match is weak.

CASSSTGGEKLFF TGTGCCAGCTCATCGACGGGTGGCGAAAAACTGTTTTTT TRBV18 13 TRBJ1-4 .
CASSRQENTEAFF TGTGCCAGCAGCCGTCAGGAGAACACTGAAGCTTTCTTT TRBV14 13 TRBJ1-1 .
CASSLSSSYNSPLHF TGTGCCAGCAGCTTAAGTAGCTCCTATAATTCACCCCTCCACTTT TRBV7-8 15 TRBJ1-6 .
CASSLSPDSYEQYF TGTGCCAGCAGTTTATCGCCAGACTCCTACGAGCAGTACTTC TRBV27 14 TRBJ2-7 .
CASSQEVAGGTDTQYF TGTGCCAGCAGCCAAGAGGTAGCGGGAGGCACAGATACGCAGTATTTT TRBV4-2 16 TRBJ2-3 TRBD2
CASSLVLNQPQHF TGTGCCAGCAGCTTAGTCCTTAATCAGCCCCAGCATTTT TRBV7-2 13 TRBJ1-5 .
CASTVNRNTEAFF TGTGCCAGCACCGTGAACAGGAACACTGAAGCTTTCTTT TRBV4-2 13 TRBJ1-1 .
CSATEGGGTFF TGCAGTGCTACAGAGGGCGGGGGCACGTTCTTC TRBV20-1 11 TRBJ2-1 .
CASSPRTGGFGYGYTF TGTGCCAGCAGTCCTCGGACAGGGGGCTTTGGCTATGGCTACACCTTC TRBV6-6 16 TRBJ1-2 TRBD1
CASSQYGQAESYEQYF TGTGCCAGCAGCCAATACGGACAGGCCGAGTCCTACGAGCAGTACTTC TRBV4-2 16 TRBJ2-7 TRBD1
CASTEDRASGNTIYF TGTGCCAGCACCGAGGACAGGGCCTCTGGAAACACCATATATTTT TRBV6-1 15 TRBJ1-3 TRBD1
CASSSRGIGTIPTDTQYF TGTGCCAGCAGCTCAAGGGGCATCGGGACAATTCCCACAGATACGCAGTATTTT TRBV5-5 18 TRBJ2-3 .